This T cell receptor beta chain is from a study of blood T cell repertoires in COVID-19. About the study: Samples representing acute and convalescent COVID-19 were sourced from the United States, Italy and Spain. T cells, B-cell-depleted T cells, or PBMCs supplied cDNA or gDNA.

The assay was immunoSEQ multiplex PCR, and TCRdb's table has in-frame clones only and misses some. The sample carries roughly 250,000 clones, 65% to 80% recorded once. The CDR3 loop spans 15 amino acids. Germline V gene sequence: CDR1 LNHDA, CDR2 SQIVND (reference sequence). The V end was cut by 2 bases, the J end by 3 bases, with 10 bases between. This clonotype originated in a woman aged 40 to 50 with active or convalescent COVID-19. The genes are TRBV19 and TRBJ1-4; maybe TRBD1 (5 bases). What was sequenced was peripheral blood. The CDR3: CASSISAGSNEKLFF. In nucleotides, the CDR3 is TGTGCCAGTAGTATATCGGCAGGGTCTAATGAAAAACTGTTTTTT.